This T cell receptor beta chain came from a study of T cells in Graves' hyperthyroidism and ophthalmopathy. Not enrolled were patients with uncontrolled infection, other autoimmune disease, pregnancy or lactation. Diagnoses used clinical symptoms, serum thyroxine and TRAb, thyroid ultrasound and orbital computed tomography. As to this clonotype: What it binds is unknown. A much larger clone is a single base away; this may be a read error. The conserved final phenylalanine or tryptophan is absent from the CDR3, which likely points to a read error.

CDR3 size: 13 residues. V was cut by 6 bases and J by 7 bases, with 15 bases left in between. Germline V gene sequence: CDR1 SNHLY, CDR2 FYNNEI. Study-wide results and limits: With a median lead of around 6.7 months before onset, the model predicted ophthalmopathy. The majority of expanded thyroid clonotypes above 0.001 also appeared in blood.

Regions amplified from RNA transcripts were the TCR beta CDR3 regions. HTBI primers were employed in a first-round RT-PCR of the TCR CDR3. One entry per CDR3 protein results from TCRdb running MiXCR on the multiplex PCR reads. Counted here are approximately 700,000 distinct CDR3 sequences, 45% occurring once; the ten biggest clones make up less than 9.5%. This TCR came from an adult man with Graves' disease, either hyperthyroidism or ophthalmopathy (not recorded which). The chain combines TRBV2 with TRBJ1-1; D uncertain. Sequences were obtained from peripheral blood or thyroid tissue (not recorded which). The CDR3 sequence is CASSEGIRGEAFL. CDR3 DNA sequence: TGTGCCAGCAGCGAGGGTATTCGGGGTGAAGCTTTCCTT.